What follows are 15 T cell receptor beta chains derived from one specimen sequenced in a study of tumor and adjacent non-tumor tissue in lung cancer. RNA was extracted from bulk tissue without any cell sorting. This non-tumor lung sample came from over 3 cm beyond the tumor edge. The library came from three nested PCR rounds adapted from ARM-PCR protocols. TCRdb itself ran the multiplex PCR reads through MiXCR, one entry per CDR3 protein. Of 43,000 or so distinct CDR3 sequences detected, 60% appear once; the ten largest clones hold around 45%. The sequenced sample consisted of distant non-tumor lung tissue. The source is a man between 45 and 60 years old with non-small cell lung cancer.

This chain joins TRBV7-2 and TRBJ2-3; TRBD1 is a possible D gene (5 bases). Germline CDR1 and CDR2: SGHTA and FQGNSA. V gave up 2 bases and J gave up 10 bases, with 16 bases separating them. The CDR3 has 14 residues. CDR3 residues: CASSLSRTTVSQYF. CDR3 coding DNA: TGTGCCAGCAGCTTATCGAGGACGACAGTTTCGCAGTATTTT.

The chain couples TRBV2 to TRBJ2-3; 7 nucleotides line up with TRBD1. CDR1 is SNHLY, CDR2 FYNNEI, per germline. The CDR3 is 15 amino acids. CDR3 in DNA: TGTGTTAGCAGCAGGGAGACAGGGCCCACAGATACGCAGTATTTT. This encodes CVSSRETGPTDTQYF.

This chain links TRBV20-1 with TRBJ2-4, with 10 bases aligning to TRBD2. This CDR3 is 16 amino acids long. CDR1 and CDR2 from the germline V gene are DFQATT and SNEGSKA (reference sequence). The V segment lost 6 bases and the J segment 9 bases; nucleotides outside the gene matches: 17. The CDR3 here is CSAPPRSGRASPIQYF. The CDR3 bases are TGCAGTGCCCCGCCCAGGAGCGGGAGGGCCTCTCCCATTCAGTACTTC.

This clonotype was found a few times. This could be a read error, since a much larger clone is one nucleotide away. J is TRBJ2-4 and V is TRBV29-1, with D perhaps matching TRBD2 (5 bases). The CDR3 loop spans 14 amino acids. CDR1 is SQVTM, CDR2 ANQGSEA, per germline. The CDR3 coding sequence is TGCAGCGTTGGGAGGTCTTCTGCCATAAACATTCAGTACTTC. It is translated as CSVGRSSAINIQYF.

This clonotype is medium-sized (0.01 to 0.1%) within its sample. The chain links TRBV11-2 to TRBJ2-7, with D possibly being TRBD2 (7 bases). The germline gives CDR1 SGHAT, CDR2 FQNNGV. The CDR3 has 15 residues. V was clipped by 1 base and J by 1 base, with 11 bases between them. As DNA, the CDR3 is TGTGCCAGCAGCTTAGCGGGGGGCCCTTCCTACGAGCAGTACTTC. Protein: CASSLAGGPSYEQYF.

Remarks on this clonotype: A much larger clone differs by one base, so this may be a read error. The rearrangement joins TRBV2 to TRBJ1-1; unclear D gene. The CDR3 extends over 13 amino acids. Germline V CDR1 and CDR2: SNHLY, FYNNEI. CDR3 residues: CACSEAGNTEAFF. The CDR3, as DNA: TGTGCCTGCAGTGAAGCGGGGAACACTGAAGCTTTCTTT.

J is TRBJ2-1 and V is TRBV7-9, with D possibly matching TRBD2 (5 bases). CDR3 size: 16 residues. Trimming took off 4 bases at V and 3 bases at J, with 16 bases between the two ends. Germline values: CDR1 SEHNR, CDR2 FQNEAQ (reference sequence). CDR3 loop: CASSSIGEQSYNEQFF. As DNA, the CDR3 is TGTGCCAGCAGCTCGATCGGGGAGCAGAGCTACAATGAGCAGTTCTTC. The entire variable domain, with the rest obtained from reference TRBV7-9 and TRBJ2-1, is as follows: DTGVSQNPRHKITKRGQNVTFRCDPISEHNRLYWYRQTLGQGPEFLTYFQNEAQLEKSRLLSDRFSAERPKGSFSTLEIQRTEQGDSAMYLCASSSIGEQSYNEQFFGPGTRLTVL.

The chain couples TRBV5-1 to TRBJ1-1; weak D call: TRBD1 (5 bases). There are 13 residues in the CDR3. Germline lookup yields CDR1 SGHRS and CDR2 YFSETQ. V gave up 7 bases and J gave up 4 bases, with 14 bases separating them. The CDR3 nucleotides read TGCGCCAGCGCCCCGGGGGTGAGCACTGAAGCTTTCTTT. Translated: CASAPGVSTEAFF.

As for this clonotype: Sequence at one end of the junction differs from germline and may be a read error. V usage is TRBV11-2 and J usage is TRBJ2-1, with D possibly matching TRBD2 (7 bases). Looked up from germline, CDR1 is SGHAT and CDR2 is FQNNGV. The CDR3 is 17 residues long. The CDR3: CPSSLVGGGSSYNEQFF. The CDR3 DNA is TGTCCCAGCAGCTTAGTGGGAGGGGGGAGTTCCTACAATGAGCAGTTCTTC.

There are many counts of this clonotype. CDR3 nucleotides: TGTGCCATCAGTGAACAGGGGGGACCTGAAGCTTTCTTT. Protein product: CAISEQGGPEAFF. The chain is built from TRBV10-3 and TRBJ1-1; 8 nucleotides agree with TRBD1. The CDR3 length is 13 residues. V was clipped by 3 bases and J by 6 bases; unmatched bases: 3. Germline values: CDR1 ENHRY, CDR2 SYGVKD.

This clonotype was observed a few times. V usage is TRBV29-1 and J usage is TRBJ2-7; D may correspond to TRBD1 or TRBD2 (5 bases each). Between the trimmed V and J ends, which lost 3 bases and 6 bases, there was a span of 15 bases. Germline values: CDR1 SQVTM, CDR2 ANQGSEA. The CDR3 runs to 13 residues. The CDR3, as DNA: TGCAGCGTTGATGGACAAGGTGGGAGCGAGCAGTACTTC. Translating it yields CSVDGQGGSEQYF.

Remarks on this clonotype: It may be a read error: a sequence one base away is much more abundant. This CDR3 reads CSVEGRDRAGTEAFF. The CDR3, as DNA: TGCAGCGTTGAAGGTCGAGACAGGGCGGGCACTGAAGCTTTCTTT. The V call is TRBV29-1, the J call TRBJ1-1; 7 bases are a match to TRBD1. The CDR3 runs 15 residues. Germline V CDR1 and CDR2: SQVTM, ANQGSEA. V was clipped by 1 base and J by 4 bases; unmatched bases: 9.

Remarks on this clonotype: The junction departs from the called germline gene at one end, perhaps through a read error. This chain uses TRBV11-3 with TRBJ2-1; no clear D. CDR1 SGHNT and CDR2 YENEEA come from the germline V gene. The CDR3 length is 14 residues. CDR3 DNA sequence: TGTGCCAGCGGCTTAAGCCACGGGTATAACGAGCAGTTCTTC. Translated, it gives CASGLSHGYNEQFF.

Notes on this clonotype: The conserved final phenylalanine or tryptophan is absent from the CDR3, which likely points to a read error. This chain links TRBV20-1 with TRBJ2-3, with unresolved D. Germline V gene data show CDR1 as DFQATT and CDR2 as SNEGSKA (reference sequence). The CDR3 extends over 13 amino acids. The V end was cut by 8 bases, the J end by 0 bases, with 12 bases between. CDR3 bases: TGCAGTTCTGGAAGTGGGAGCACAGATACGCAGTATTCT. Protein: CSSGSGSTDTQYS.

This clonotype was seen ten or more times. The chain carries TRBV7-8 and TRBJ2-1; D is uncertain. V was cut by 1 base and J by 10 bases, with 11 bases left in between. Germline V gene lookup returns CDR1 SGHVS and CDR2 FQNEAQ. CDR3 length: 13 amino acids. The CDR3 spells CASSLGPLQEQFF. In DNA form, the CDR3 reads TGTGCCAGCAGCTTAGGTCCGCTTCAGGAGCAGTTCTTC.